Below, 21 T cell receptor beta chains from the same sample are listed, as sequenced in a study of T cell responses to AZD1222 COVID-19 vaccine. Generated by immunoSEQ multiplex PCR, the TCRdb table keeps only in-frame clones and is missing some. The sample holds 110,000 to 150,000 clones, approximately 90% seen once. The sample consisted of peripheral blood, taken 28 days after the second AZD1222 dose. All receptors derive from an adult who received the AZD1222 COVID-19 vaccine.

V gene TRBV30 combines with J gene TRBJ1-5; 8 nucleotides line up with TRBD1. V trimming: 6 bases; J trimming: 0 bases; junction bases outside the gene matches: 13. The CDR3 contains 17 residues. In germline, CDR1 is GTSNPN, CDR2 SVGIG (reference sequence). Here the CDR3 DNA reads TGTGCCTGCCAAACCTTCGACAGGGGAACTAGCAATCAGCCCCAGCATTTT. Protein: CACQTFDRGTSNQPQHF.

The chain carries TRBV5-1 and TRBJ1-1; D might be TRBD1 (6 bases). The CDR3 contains 13 residues. Germline V gene sequence: CDR1 SGHRS, CDR2 YFSETQ. V was shortened by 3 bases and J by 1 base, with 7 bases between the two germline ends. CDR3 sequence: CASSWTENTEAFF. CDR3 nucleotides: TGCGCCAGCAGCTGGACAGAGAACACTGAAGCTTTCTTT.

The chain carries TRBV9 and TRBJ2-1, with TRBD2 matching 8 bases. Germline V CDR1 and CDR2: SGDLS, YYNGEE. The CDR3 is made up of 15 amino acids. The J segment lost 5 bases and the V segment lost 0 bases, leaving 4 bases of the junction unmatched. The CDR3 loop reads CASSVGVGGDNEQFF. The CDR3 DNA is TGTGCCAGCAGCGTAGGCGTCGGGGGGGACAATGAGCAGTTCTTC.

The chain links TRBV7-2 to TRBJ2-1; D might be TRBD1 or TRBD2, each matching 6 bases. CDR3 length: 16 residues. Germline V CDR1 and CDR2: SGHTA, FQGNSA. V lost 0 bases, J lost 0 bases, and 9 bases lay in between. CDR3 sequence (DNA): TGTGCCAGCAGCTTAGCGTCGGGGGCCTCCTACAATGAGCAGTTCTTC. The encoded protein is CASSLASGASYNEQFF. The full variable domain, its missing parts supplied by reference TRBV7-2 and TRBJ2-1, is GAGVSQSPSNKVTEKGKDVELRCDPISGHTALYWYRQSLGQGLEFLIYFQGNSAPDKSGLPSDRFSAERTGGSVSTLTIQRTQQEDSAVYLCASSLASGASYNEQFFGPGTRLTVL.

The chain recombines TRBV28 with TRBJ1-6, with D possibly TRBD1 on 5 matching bases. This CDR3 has 14 residues. Trimming took off 7 bases at V and 4 bases at J, with 11 bases between the two ends. Germline V gives CDR1 MDHEN, CDR2 SYDVKM. CDR3 in DNA: TGTGCCAGCACCCGAGGGGAATATAATTCACCCCTCCACTTT. It yields the protein CASTRGEYNSPLHF.

The rearrangement uses TRBV5-5 and TRBJ2-2; no clear D gene. This CDR3 has 15 amino acids. Germline values: CDR1 SGHKS, CDR2 YYEKEE (reference sequence). Trimming pared 1 base from V and 0 bases from J, leaving 7 bases between. For the CDR3, the DNA is TGTGCCAGCAGCTTGCTCGGTTCGAACACCGGGGAGCTGTTTTTT. It encodes CASSLLGSNTGELFF. The whole variable domain, filled in from reference TRBV5-5 and TRBJ2-2, reads DAGVTQSPTHLIKTRGQQVTLRCSPISGHKSVSWYQQVLGQGPQFIFQYYEKEERGRGNFPDRFSARQFPNYSSELNVNALLLGDSALYLCASSLLGSNTGELFFGEGSRLTVL.

This clone was found once. V and J are TRBV29-1 and TRBJ1-2; D is possibly TRBD1 (5 bases). Deletions cut 6 bases from V and 6 bases from J, with 23 bases between. Germline assignment: CDR1 SQVTM and CDR2 ANQGSEA. This CDR3 contains 15 residues. The DNA for the CDR3 is TGCAGCGTATTCTTCGGGGCTGGACCGGGCGATGGCTACACCTTC. Its protein product is CSVFFGAGPGDGYTF.

This clone was observed a handful of times. The V gene is TRBV7-9, the J gene TRBJ2-1, with 7 nucleotides matching TRBD2. This CDR3 contains 16 residues. CDR1 SEHNR and CDR2 FQNEAQ come from the germline V gene (reference sequence). Unmatched junction bases numbered 11, after V lost 5 bases and J lost 4 bases. In nucleotides, the CDR3 is TGTGCCAGCAGCCCCCTCCGGGGGGTCACTTACAATGAGCAGTTCTTC. Amino acids: CASSPLRGVTYNEQFF.

The V call is TRBV10-3, the J call TRBJ1-2, with 7 bases fitting TRBD1. The V gene's germline CDR1 is ENHRY and CDR2 SYGVKD. The CDR3 consists of 16 residues. The J segment lost 6 bases and the V segment lost 9 bases, leaving 19 bases of the junction unmatched. DNA for the CDR3: TGTGCCATTCCAGGGGGGGACAGACCCGGAACGAATGGCTACACCTTC. Protein product: CAIPGGDRPGTNGYTF.

V is TRBV9 and J is TRBJ2-1; D perhaps matches TRBD1 (6 bases). The germline V and J ends were trimmed by 6 bases and 5 bases, with 15 bases remaining between them. Germline V gene sequence: CDR1 SGDLS, CDR2 YYNGEE. The CDR3 covers 14 residues. The CDR3 DNA reads TGTGCCAGCACCTTCGGACAGTCCCACAATGAGCAGTTCTTC. Its translation: CASTFGQSHNEQFF.

The table lists this clone with a few counts. Here the CDR3 reads CASSPRPRQGRSLEANVLTF. DNA for the CDR3: TGTGCCAGCAGCCCCCGCCCCCGACAGGGGCGTTCTCTCGAGGCCAACGTCCTGACTTTC. This sequence joins TRBV7-8 and TRBJ2-6; 8 bases match TRBD1. The CDR3 length is 20 residues. J gave up 6 bases and V 5 bases, and 21 bases lay outside the gene matches. Germline CDR1 and CDR2: SGHVS and FQNEAQ.

J is TRBJ1-5 and V is TRBV6-4, with D unresolved. Germline V gene lookup returns CDR1 MRHNA and CDR2 SNTAGT. Deletions cut 3 bases from V and 0 bases from J, with 9 bases between. The CDR3 spans 15 residues. CDR3 protein: CASSEQGNSNQPQHF. CDR3 nucleotides: TGTGCCAGCAGTGAACAAGGGAATAGCAATCAGCCCCAGCATTTT.

V usage is TRBV6-5 and J usage is TRBJ1-6, with TRBD1 as a possible D gene (6 bases). The CDR3 is made up of 14 amino acids. V was cut by 2 bases and J by 7 bases, with 9 bases left in between. CDR1 and CDR2 (germline): MNHEY, SVGAGI. Here the CDR3 reads CASSYDTGNSPLHF. The DNA of the CDR3 is TGTGCCAGCAGTTACGACACAGGGAATTCACCCCTCCACTTT.

This clone is a singleton in its sample. The chain has TRBV7-2 and TRBJ1-2; D is ambiguous. Deletions cut 2 bases from V and 2 bases from J, with 15 bases between. The CDR3 is 16 residues long. Germline lookup yields CDR1 SGHTA and CDR2 FQGNSA. CDR3 bases: TGTGCCAGCAGCTTACTTTGGCGGGGAGGGAACTATGGCTACACCTTC. Amino acid sequence: CASSLLWRGGNYGYTF.

The chain couples TRBV27 to TRBJ1-1; unclear D gene. The CDR3 runs 13 residues. Germline assignment: CDR1 MNHEY and CDR2 SMNVEV (reference sequence). The V gene lost 4 bases and the J gene lost 1 base, with 7 bases spanning the gap. The CDR3 protein is CASSWGGNTEAFF. CDR3 sequence (DNA): TGTGCCAGCAGTTGGGGTGGGAACACTGAAGCTTTCTTT.

This chain uses TRBV7-2 with TRBJ2-7; TRBD2 agrees at 11 bases. V trimming: 2 bases; J trimming: 0 bases; junction bases outside the gene matches: 9. Germline lookup yields CDR1 SGHTA and CDR2 FQGNSA. This CDR3 comprises 18 residues. The CDR3 DNA reads as TGTGCCAGCAGCTTAAGGGCTAGCGGGGGGAGGAGCTCCTACGAGCAGTACTTC. Amino acid sequence: CASSLRASGGRSSYEQYF.

The V and J genes are TRBV5-1 and TRBJ1-2, with D possibly being TRBD1 (5 bases). V was trimmed by 4 bases and J by 7 bases, leaving 14 bases between them. CDR3 size: 13 residues. CDR1 is SGHRS and CDR2 is YFSETQ in the germline V gene. Here the CDR3 reads CASSLGGFRGYTF. In DNA form, the CDR3 reads TGCGCCAGCAGCCTGGGGGGATTTCGTGGCTACACCTTC. Combining the CDR3 with reference TRBV5-1 and TRBJ1-2 gives the whole variable domain KAGVTQTPRYLIKTRGQQVTLSCSPISGHRSVSWYQQTPGQGLQFLFEYFSETQRNKGNFPGRFSGRQFSNSRSEMNVSTLELGDSALYLCASSLGGFRGYTFGSGTRLTVV.

The V gene is TRBV4-3, the J gene TRBJ2-3, with 11 bases identical to TRBD1. CDR3 size: 17 residues. CDR1 is LGHNA and CDR2 is YSLEER in the germline V gene. Trimming at V came to 2 bases and at J to 0 bases, leaving 4 bases not matched to a gene. The CDR3 region has the DNA TGCGCCAGCAGCCAATTCGGGACAGGGGGAAGCACAGATACGCAGTATTTT. Protein: CASSQFGTGGSTDTQYF.

This clone was counted only a few times. The CDR3 sequence: CASSLGGAGTIYF. The CDR3 DNA sequence: TGTGCCAGCAGCTTAGGTGGGGCCGGGACCATATATTTT. This chain connects TRBV7-9 to TRBJ1-3; D might be TRBD1 (5 bases). The CDR3 sequence is 13 residues long. Germline-derived CDR1 and CDR2 are SEHNR and FQNEAQ (reference sequence). Trimming took off 1 base at V and 10 bases at J, with 11 bases between the two ends.

The rearrangement links TRBV29-1 to TRBJ1-2; 8 bases line up with TRBD1. CDR1 and CDR2 from the germline V gene are SQVTM and ANQGSEA. The CDR3 runs 11 residues. Trimming at V came to 7 bases and at J to 4 bases, leaving 2 bases not matched to a gene. CDR3 sequence: CSAQGAYGYTF. The CDR3 region has the DNA TGCAGCGCCCAGGGGGCCTATGGCTACACCTTC.

The V and J genes are TRBV30 and TRBJ2-7, with 11 positions matching TRBD2. The V gene's germline CDR1 is GTSNPN and CDR2 SVGIG (reference sequence). Losses at the gene ends were 4 bases for V and 0 bases for J; bases not matched to a gene: 29. The CDR3 is 23 amino acids. This CDR3 is CAWKNKMGLSSTSGKGGSYEQYF. The CDR3 coding sequence is TGTGCCTGGAAGAACAAGATGGGACTGTCTTCGACTAGCGGGAAGGGAGGCTCCTACGAGCAGTACTTC.